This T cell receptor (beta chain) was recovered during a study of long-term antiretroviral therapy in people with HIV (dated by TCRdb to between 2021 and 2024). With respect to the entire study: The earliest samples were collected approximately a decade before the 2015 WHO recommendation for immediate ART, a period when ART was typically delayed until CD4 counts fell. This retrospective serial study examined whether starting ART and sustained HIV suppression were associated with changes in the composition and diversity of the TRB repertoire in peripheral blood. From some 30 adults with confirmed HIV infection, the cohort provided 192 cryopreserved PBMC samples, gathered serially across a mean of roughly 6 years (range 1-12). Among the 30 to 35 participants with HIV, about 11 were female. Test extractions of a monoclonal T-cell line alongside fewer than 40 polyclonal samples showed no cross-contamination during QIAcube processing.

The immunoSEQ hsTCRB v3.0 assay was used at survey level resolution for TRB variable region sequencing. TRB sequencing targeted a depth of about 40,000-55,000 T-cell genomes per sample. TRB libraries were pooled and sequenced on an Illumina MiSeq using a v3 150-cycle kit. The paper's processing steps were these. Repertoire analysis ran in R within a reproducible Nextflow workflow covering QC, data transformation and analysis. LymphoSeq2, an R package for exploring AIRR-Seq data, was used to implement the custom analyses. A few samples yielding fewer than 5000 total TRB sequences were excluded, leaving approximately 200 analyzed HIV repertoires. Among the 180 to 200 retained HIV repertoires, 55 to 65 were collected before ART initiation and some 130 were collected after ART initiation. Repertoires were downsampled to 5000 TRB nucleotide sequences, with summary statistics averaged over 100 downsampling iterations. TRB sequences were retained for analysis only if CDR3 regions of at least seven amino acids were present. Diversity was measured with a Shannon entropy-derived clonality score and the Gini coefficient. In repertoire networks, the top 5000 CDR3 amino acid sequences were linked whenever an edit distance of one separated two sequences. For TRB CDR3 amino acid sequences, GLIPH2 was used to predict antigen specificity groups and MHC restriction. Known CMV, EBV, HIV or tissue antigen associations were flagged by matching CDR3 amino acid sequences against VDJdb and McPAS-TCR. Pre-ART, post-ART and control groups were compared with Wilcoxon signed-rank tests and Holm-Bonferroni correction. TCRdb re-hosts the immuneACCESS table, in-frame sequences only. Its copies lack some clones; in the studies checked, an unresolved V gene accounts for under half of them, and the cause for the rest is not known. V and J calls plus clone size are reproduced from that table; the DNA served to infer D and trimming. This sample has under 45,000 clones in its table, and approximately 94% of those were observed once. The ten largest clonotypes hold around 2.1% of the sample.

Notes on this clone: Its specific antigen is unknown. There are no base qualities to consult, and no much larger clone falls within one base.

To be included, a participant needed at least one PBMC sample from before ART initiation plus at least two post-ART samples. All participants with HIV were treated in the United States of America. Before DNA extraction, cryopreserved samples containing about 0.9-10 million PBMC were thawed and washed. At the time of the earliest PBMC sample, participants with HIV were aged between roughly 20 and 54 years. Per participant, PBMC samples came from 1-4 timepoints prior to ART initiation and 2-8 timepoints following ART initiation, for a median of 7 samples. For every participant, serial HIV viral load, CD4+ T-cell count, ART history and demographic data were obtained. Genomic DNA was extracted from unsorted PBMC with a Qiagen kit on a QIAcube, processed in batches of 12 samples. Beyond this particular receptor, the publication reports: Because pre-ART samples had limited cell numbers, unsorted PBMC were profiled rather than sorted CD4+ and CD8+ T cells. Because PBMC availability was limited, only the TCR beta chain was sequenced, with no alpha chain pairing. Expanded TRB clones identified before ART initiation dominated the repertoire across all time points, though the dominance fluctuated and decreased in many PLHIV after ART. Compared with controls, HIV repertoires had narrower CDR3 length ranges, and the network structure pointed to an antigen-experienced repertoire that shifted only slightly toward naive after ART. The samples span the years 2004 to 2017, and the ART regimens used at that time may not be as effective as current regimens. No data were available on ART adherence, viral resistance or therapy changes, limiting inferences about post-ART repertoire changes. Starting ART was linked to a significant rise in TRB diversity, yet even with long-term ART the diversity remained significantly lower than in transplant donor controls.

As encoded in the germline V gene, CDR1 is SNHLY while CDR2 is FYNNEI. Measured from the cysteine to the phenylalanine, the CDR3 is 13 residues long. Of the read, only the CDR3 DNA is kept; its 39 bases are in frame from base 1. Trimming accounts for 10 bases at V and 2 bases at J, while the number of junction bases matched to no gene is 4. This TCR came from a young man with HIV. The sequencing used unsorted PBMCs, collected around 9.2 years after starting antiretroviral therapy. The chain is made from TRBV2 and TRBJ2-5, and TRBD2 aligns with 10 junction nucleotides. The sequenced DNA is TGTGCCACCAAGACTAGCGGGCAAGAGACCCAGTACTTC. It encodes CATKTSGQETQYF.